This T cell receptor (beta chain) was found in a study of T-cell memory formation after mild COVID-19. Study observations and caveats: Nothing confirmed that second-wave clones peaking on day 37 were specific for SARS-CoV-2. Most CD4+ clones that shrank were in CM and EM, while CD8+ ones turned up in EMRA.

The CDR3 contains 12 residues. The V and J ends lost 8 bases and 7 bases respectively, with 11 bases between them. From germline, CDR1 is MDHEN and CDR2 SYDVKM. Of note for this clonotype: Antigen specificity is unknown.

TCR alpha and TCR beta cDNA libraries with sample barcodes and UMIs came from 5'RACE using constant-segment primers. TCRdb used MiXCR to reprocess the 5' RACE reads, holding one entry per CDR3 protein. The sample lists 350,000 to 500,000 distinct CDR3 sequences, roughly 18% occurring once. V is TRBV28 and J is TRBJ1-4, with a tentative D call TRBD1 (6 bases). Sequenced input: PBMCs or a T cell subset sorted from them (not recorded which). The TCR originated in a young man who had mild COVID-19 (a few samples of this study predate the infection). Cell type and time point are not known. CDR3 sequence (DNA): TGTGCCAGCGGGGGCGTACGTGAAAAACTGTTTTTT. Residues: CASGGVREKLFF.